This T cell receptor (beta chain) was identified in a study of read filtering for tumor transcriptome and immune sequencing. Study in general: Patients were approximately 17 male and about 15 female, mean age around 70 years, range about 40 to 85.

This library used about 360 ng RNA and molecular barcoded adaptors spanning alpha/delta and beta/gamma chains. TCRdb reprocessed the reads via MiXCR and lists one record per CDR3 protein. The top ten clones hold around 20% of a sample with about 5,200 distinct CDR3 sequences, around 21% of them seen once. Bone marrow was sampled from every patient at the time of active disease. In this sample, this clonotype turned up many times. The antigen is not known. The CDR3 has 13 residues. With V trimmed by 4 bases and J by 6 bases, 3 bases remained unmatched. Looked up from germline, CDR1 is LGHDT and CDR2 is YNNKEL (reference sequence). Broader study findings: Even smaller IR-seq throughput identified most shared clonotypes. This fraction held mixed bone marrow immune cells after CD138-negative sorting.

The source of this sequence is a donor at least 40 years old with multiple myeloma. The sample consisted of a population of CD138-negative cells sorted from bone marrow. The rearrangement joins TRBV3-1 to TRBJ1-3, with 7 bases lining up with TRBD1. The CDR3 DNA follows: TGTGCCAGCAGCCCGGGACAGAAAAACACCATATATTTT. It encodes CASSPGQKNTIYF.